This T cell receptor beta chain was recovered during a study of blood T cells in healthy people across ages. This clonotype was picked up a small number of times. An end of the junction differs from the germline gene, which may be a read error. Combining a sample-barcoded 5' primer with a J-beta primer mix, a second PCR ran for roughly 7 to 11 cycles. TCRdb processed the 5' RACE reads anew with MiXCR; each CDR3 protein has one entry. The data show fewer than 900,000 distinct CDR3 sequences, with roughly 43% seen just once and around a fifth held by the top ten. CDR3 length equals 16 residues. CDR1 SGHRS and CDR2 YFSETQ come from the germline V gene.

The rearrangement joins TRBV5-1 to TRBJ2-1, with 9 bases fitting TRBD2. Sequenced: blood. The receptor comes from a woman aged 60-75 years in good health. The CDR3, as DNA: TGCGCCAGTATCCCTAGCGGGGTGAGCTCCTACGATGAGCAGTTCTTC. Translating gives CASIPSGVSSYDEQFF.